This T cell receptor beta chain was identified during a study of blood T cell repertoires in COVID-19. Assay used: immunoSEQ multiplex PCR; TCRdb lists only in-frame clones, some missing. This sample has some 290,000 clones; 90% occur once, and the top ten carry almost 4%. Trimming stripped 2 bases from V and 5 bases from J, with 13 bases between. Germline V gives CDR1 MNHNY, CDR2 SVGAGI (reference sequence). This CDR3 comprises 15 residues. Someone with COVID-19 had been met by exposed participants within 2 weeks before study entry. The sample consisted of PBMCs or T cells enriched from blood (not recorded which). The chain has TRBV6-6 and TRBJ1-5; TRBD1 is a possible D gene (5 bases). This clonotype was sampled from a woman in her twenties or thirties who had been exposed to COVID-19. In nucleotides, the CDR3 is TGTGCCAGCAGTTACCTGGCAGGGATTCATCAGCCCCAGCATTTT. Protein: CASSYLAGIHQPQHF.